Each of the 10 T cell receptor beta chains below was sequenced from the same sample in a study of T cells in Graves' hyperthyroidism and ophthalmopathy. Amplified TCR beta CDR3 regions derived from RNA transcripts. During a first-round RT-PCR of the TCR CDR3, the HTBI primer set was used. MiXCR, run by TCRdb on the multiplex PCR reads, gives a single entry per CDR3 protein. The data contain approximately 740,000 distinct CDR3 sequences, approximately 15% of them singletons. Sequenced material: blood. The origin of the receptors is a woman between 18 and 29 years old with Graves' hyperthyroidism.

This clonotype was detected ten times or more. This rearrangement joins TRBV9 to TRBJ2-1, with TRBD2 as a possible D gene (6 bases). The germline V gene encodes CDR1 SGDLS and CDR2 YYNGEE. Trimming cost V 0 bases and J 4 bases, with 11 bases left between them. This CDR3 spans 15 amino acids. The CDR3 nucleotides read TGTGCCAGCAGCGTAGGGACGGGAGTGTACAATGAGCAGTTCTTC. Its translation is CASSVGTGVYNEQFF.

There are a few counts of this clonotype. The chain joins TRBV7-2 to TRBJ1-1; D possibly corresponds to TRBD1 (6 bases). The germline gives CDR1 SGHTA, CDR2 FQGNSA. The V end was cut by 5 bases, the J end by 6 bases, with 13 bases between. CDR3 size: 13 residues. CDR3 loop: CASSTRGFPEAFF. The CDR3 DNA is TGTGCCAGCAGCACAAGGGGGTTCCCTGAAGCTTTCTTT. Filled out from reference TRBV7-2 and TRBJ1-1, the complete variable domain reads GAGVSQSPSNKVTEKGKDVELRCDPISGHTALYWYRQSLGQGLEFLIYFQGNSAPDKSGLPSDRFSAERTGGSVSTLTIQRTQQEDSAVYLCASSTRGFPEAFFGQGTRLTVV.

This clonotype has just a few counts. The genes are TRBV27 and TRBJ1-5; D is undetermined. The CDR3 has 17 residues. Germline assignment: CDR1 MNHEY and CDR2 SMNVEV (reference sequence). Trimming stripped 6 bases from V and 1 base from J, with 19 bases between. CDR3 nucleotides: TGTGCCAGCAGCGCCCGCCCCTCCAGCGGGAGCAATCAGCCCCAGCATTTT. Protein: CASSARPSSGSNQPQHF.

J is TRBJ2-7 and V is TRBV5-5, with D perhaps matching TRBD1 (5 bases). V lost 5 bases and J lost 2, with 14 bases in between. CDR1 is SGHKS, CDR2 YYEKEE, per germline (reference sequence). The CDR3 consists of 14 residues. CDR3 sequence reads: CASRRGRETYEQYF. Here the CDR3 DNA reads TGTGCCAGCAGAAGAGGCAGGGAAACCTACGAGCAGTACTTC.

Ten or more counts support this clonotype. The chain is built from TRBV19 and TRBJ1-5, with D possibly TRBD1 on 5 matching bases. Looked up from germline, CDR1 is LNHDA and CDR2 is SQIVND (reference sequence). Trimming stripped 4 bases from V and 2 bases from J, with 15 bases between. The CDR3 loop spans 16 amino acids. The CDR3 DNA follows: TGTGCCAGTAGTAAGCAAAGCGGGGCAGGCAATCAGCCCCAGCATTTT. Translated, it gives CASSKQSGAGNQPQHF.

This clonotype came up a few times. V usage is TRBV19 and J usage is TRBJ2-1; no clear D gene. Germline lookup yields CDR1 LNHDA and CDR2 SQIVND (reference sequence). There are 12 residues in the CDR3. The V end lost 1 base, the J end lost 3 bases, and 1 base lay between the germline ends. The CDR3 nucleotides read TGTGCCAGTAGTATAGGCTACAATGAGCAGTTCTTC. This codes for CASSIGYNEQFF.

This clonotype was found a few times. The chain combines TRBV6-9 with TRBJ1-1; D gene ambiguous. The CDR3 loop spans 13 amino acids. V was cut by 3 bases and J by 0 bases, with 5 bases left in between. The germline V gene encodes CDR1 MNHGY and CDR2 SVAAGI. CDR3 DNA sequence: TGTGCCAGCAGTTACGAGCTGAACACTGAAGCTTTCTTT. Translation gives CASSYELNTEAFF.

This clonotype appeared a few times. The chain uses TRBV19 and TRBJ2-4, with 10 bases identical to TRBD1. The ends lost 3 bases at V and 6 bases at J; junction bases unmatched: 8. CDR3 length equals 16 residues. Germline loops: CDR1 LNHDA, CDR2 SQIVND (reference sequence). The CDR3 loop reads CASSMGRDRGRNIQYF. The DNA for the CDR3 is TGTGCCAGTAGTATGGGGAGGGACAGGGGAAGAAACATTCAGTACTTC.

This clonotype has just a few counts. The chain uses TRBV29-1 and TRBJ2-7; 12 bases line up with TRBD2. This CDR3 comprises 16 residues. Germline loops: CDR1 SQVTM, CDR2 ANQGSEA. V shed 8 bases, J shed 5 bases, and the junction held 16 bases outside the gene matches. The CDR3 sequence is CSTRTSGTFRMDEQYF. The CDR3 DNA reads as TGCAGCACAAGGACTAGCGGGACCTTTCGCATGGACGAGCAGTACTTC.

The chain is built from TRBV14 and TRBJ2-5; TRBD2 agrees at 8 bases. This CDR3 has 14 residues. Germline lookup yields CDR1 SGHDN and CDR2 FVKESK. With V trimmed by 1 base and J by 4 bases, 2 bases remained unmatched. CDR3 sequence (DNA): TGTGCCAGCAGCCAAGCCCTAGCGGGAGAGACCCAGTACTTC. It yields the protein CASSQALAGETQYF.